A single sample is the source of the 31 T cell receptor beta chains below, sequenced in a study of blood T cell repertoires in COVID-19. Generated by immunoSEQ multiplex PCR, the TCRdb table keeps only in-frame clones and is missing some. The sample records some 210,000 clones, roughly four fifths being singletons. Sequencing input: peripheral blood. These TCRs come from a woman in her 40s with acute or convalescent COVID-19.

This chain uses TRBV25-1 with TRBJ1-2; tentatively, D is TRBD1 (5 bases). The germline CDR1 and CDR2 sequences are MGHDK and SYGVNS. V lost 1 base and J 3 bases, leaving 15 bases between the germline ends. The length of the CDR3 is 16 residues. The CDR3 region has the DNA TGTGCCAGCAGTGAATTGGTGGGCAGGGATGACTATGGCTACACCTTC. Protein: CASSELVGRDDYGYTF.

V is TRBV10-3 and J is TRBJ2-3; 10 nucleotides align to TRBD2. Trimming removed 7 bases from V and 4 bases from J; junction bases left unmatched: 5. Looked up from germline, CDR1 is ENHRY and CDR2 is SYGVKD. CDR3 size: 14 residues. The CDR3: CAINQRGGSDTQYF. CDR3 bases: TGTGCCATCAACCAGCGGGGGGGTTCAGATACGCAGTATTTT.

V and J are TRBV12-3 or TRBV12-4 and TRBJ1-2, with D uncertain. Trimming cost V 6 bases and J 6 bases, with 14 bases left between them. The CDR3 extends over 13 amino acids. CDR3 DNA: TGTGCCAGCAGAGCTCCGGGGTTAGATGGCTACACCTTC. It translates to CASRAPGLDGYTF.

The V and J genes are TRBV7-8 and TRBJ1-1; D is unresolved. The germline CDR1 and CDR2 sequences are SGHVS and FQNEAQ. The V end lost 5 bases, the J end lost 4 bases, and 20 bases lay between the germline ends. The CDR3 is 16 residues long. The CDR3, as DNA: TGTGCCAGCAGCCCCTGGACCCTCTCCCGGGGCACTGAAGCTTTCTTT. It codes for CASSPWTLSRGTEAFF. Full variable domain (outside the CDR3, taken from reference TRBV7-8 and TRBJ1-1): GAGVSQSPRYKVAKRGQDVALRCDPISGHVSLFWYQQALGQGPEFLTYFQNEAQLDKSGLPSDRFFAERPEGSVSTLKIQRTQQEDSAVYLCASSPWTLSRGTEAFFGQGTRLTVV.

The V and J genes are TRBV19 and TRBJ2-3; TRBD1 matches at 9 bases. The CDR3 runs to 15 residues. The germline V gene encodes CDR1 LNHDA and CDR2 SQIVND (reference sequence). V shed 5 bases, J shed 1 base, and the junction held 4 bases outside the gene matches. CDR3 nucleotides: TGTGCCAGTAGTCGGACAGGGGCTGGCACAGATACGCAGTATTTT. This gives the protein CASSRTGAGTDTQYF.

The V call is TRBV5-6, the J call TRBJ2-7, with TRBD1 matching over 7 bases. This CDR3 has 14 amino acids. J was trimmed by 5 bases and V by 4 bases; bases with no gene match: 9. The V gene's germline CDR1 is SGHDT and CDR2 YYEEEE. CDR3 in amino acids: CASSGGGQVDEQYF. Written as DNA, the CDR3 is TGTGCCAGCAGCGGAGGCGGACAGGTCGACGAGCAGTACTTC.

The chain is built from TRBV18 and TRBJ2-2; TRBD2 agrees at 8 bases. This CDR3 is 18 amino acids long. V lost 4 bases to trimming and J lost 1 base; unmatched junction nucleotides: 11. Germline V CDR1 and CDR2: KGHSH, LQKENI. CDR3 bases: TGTGCCAGCTCACGCGACTTAAGGAGCGGGGGGAACACCGGGGAGCTGTTTTTT. Protein product: CASSRDLRSGGNTGELFF. Filled out from reference TRBV18 and TRBJ2-2, the complete variable domain reads NAGVMQNPRHLVRRRGQEARLRCSPMKGHSHVYWYRQLPEEGLKFMVYLQKENIIDESGMPKERFSAEFPKEGPSILRIQQVVRGDSAAYFCASSRDLRSGGNTGELFFGEGSRLTVL.

The chain couples TRBV19 to TRBJ1-4, with 7 positions matching TRBD1. Germline V gives CDR1 LNHDA, CDR2 SQIVND (reference sequence). CDR3 length: 14 amino acids. V lost 3 bases to trimming and J lost 5 bases; unmatched junction nucleotides: 3. CDR3 nucleotide sequence: TGTGCCAGTAGTATGGGACAGACAAATGAAAAACTGTTTTTT. Translation: CASSMGQTNEKLFF.

CDR3 DNA sequence: TGTGCCAGCAGCCAAGATCGAACGGGGGGGTACACCGGGGAGCTGTTTTTT. Its translation is CASSQDRTGGYTGELFF. The chain links TRBV3-1 (or the pseudogene TRBV3-2) to TRBJ2-2; 8 positions agree with TRBD2. This CDR3 has 17 amino acids. V was clipped by 0 bases and J by 3 bases; unmatched bases: 6. Germline V lookup: CDR1 LGHDT, CDR2 YNNKEL (reference sequence).

This clone was detected once. This chain joins TRBV6-4 and TRBJ2-1; 7 bases match TRBD2. V dropped 5 bases and J dropped 10; count of bases not matched to a gene: 14. CDR3 length: 15 residues. Germline values: CDR1 MRHNA, CDR2 SNTAGT. Here the CDR3 DNA reads TGTGCCAGCAGTACCCGACTAGCAGGGCCTCCCGAGCAGTTCTTC. Residues: CASSTRLAGPPEQFF.

Points on this clone: Other DNA sequences in this sample translate to the same CDR3. This chain links TRBV7-6 with TRBJ1-3; D is perhaps TRBD1 (5 bases). V lost 3 bases and J 0 bases, leaving 9 bases between the germline ends. The length of the CDR3 is 15 residues. From germline, CDR1 is SGHVS and CDR2 FNYEAQ. This CDR3 reads CASSLGGGSGNTIYF. DNA for the CDR3: TGTGCCAGCAGCTTGGGGGGGGGCTCTGGAAACACCATATATTTT.

The CDR3 protein is CASSPPGQASQYF. The CDR3 nucleotides read TGTGCCAGCTCACCACCTGGGCAGGCATCCCAGTATTTT. The genes are TRBV18 and TRBJ2-3, with D hard to call. CDR3 length: 13 amino acids. CDR1 KGHSH and CDR2 LQKENI come from the germline V gene. Trimming pared 0 bases from V and 12 bases from J, leaving 13 bases between. Full variable domain (rest looked up from reference TRBV18 and TRBJ2-3): NAGVMQNPRHLVRRRGQEARLRCSPMKGHSHVYWYRQLPEEGLKFMVYLQKENIIDESGMPKERFSAEFPKEGPSILRIQQVVRGDSAAYFCASSPPGQASQYFGPGTRLTVL.

This sequence joins TRBV27 and TRBJ1-5, with D maybe TRBD1 (6 bases). The V gene lost 5 bases and the J gene lost 1 base, with 12 bases spanning the gap. The CDR3 covers 15 residues. Germline V CDR1 and CDR2: MNHEY, SMNVEV (reference sequence). The CDR3: CASSRTGTSNQPQHF. The CDR3 DNA follows: TGTGCCAGCAGTCGGACCGGGACAAGCAATCAGCCCCAGCATTTT.

The genes are TRBV2 and TRBJ1-5; D gene uncertain. The germline gives CDR1 SNHLY, CDR2 FYNNEI. The V gene lost 6 bases and the J gene lost 1 base, with 7 bases spanning the gap. The CDR3 consists of 13 residues. In nucleotides, the CDR3 is TGTGCCAGCAGGGGCAGGAGCAATCAGCCCCAGCATTTT. The encoded protein is CASRGRSNQPQHF.

The rearrangement uses TRBV4-1 and TRBJ2-7; possible D gene TRBD2, 5 bases. CDR3 length: 13 residues. The germline gives CDR1 MGHRA, CDR2 YSYEKL. V was clipped by 0 bases and J by 7 bases, with 10 bases between them. The CDR3, as DNA: TGCGCCAGCAGCCAAGATCCTTCGGGGGAGCAGTACTTC. It specifies CASSQDPSGEQYF.

This sequence joins TRBV2 and TRBJ2-2; TRBD2 aligns across 12 bases. The ends lost 6 bases at V and 7 bases at J; junction bases unmatched: 9. The CDR3 has 16 residues. Germline assignment: CDR1 SNHLY and CDR2 FYNNEI. In nucleotides, the CDR3 is TGTGCCAGCAGGAAAACTAGCGGGGGGCCATTCGGGGAGCTGTTTTTT. As protein: CASRKTSGGPFGELFF.

This clone was found once. The chain joins TRBV6-2 or TRBV6-3 to TRBJ2-7; possibly TRBD1 for D (6 bases). CDR1 MNHEY and CDR2 SVGEGT come from the germline V gene. The CDR3 has 14 residues. Between the trimmed V and J ends, which lost 6 bases and 6 bases, there was a span of 18 bases. CDR3: CASRPPIQGSEQYF. The CDR3 DNA sequence: TGTGCCAGCAGGCCTCCTATACAGGGTAGCGAGCAGTACTTC.

The V and J genes are TRBV6-5 and TRBJ1-1, with TRBD1 matching over 8 bases. The trim removed 5 bases at V and 6 bases at J, leaving 11 bases unmatched. The CDR3 is 15 residues long. The germline V gene has CDR1 MNHEY and CDR2 SVGAGI. The CDR3: CASSRIDRGYSEAFF. The CDR3 nucleotides are TGTGCCAGCAGTAGGATTGACAGGGGTTACTCTGAAGCTTTCTTT.

The chain uses TRBV6-1 and TRBJ2-1; TRBD2 agrees at 16 bases. The V gene end was trimmed by 0 bases and the J gene end by 10 bases; junction bases not matched to a gene: 9. Germline CDR1 and CDR2: MNHNS and SASEGT. CDR3 length equals 18 residues. CDR3 nucleotides: TGTGCCAGCAGTGAAGCCAAGGGACTAGCGGGGGGGCCAGGGGAGCAGTTCTTC. Its translation is CASSEAKGLAGGPGEQFF.

The rearrangement joins TRBV14 to TRBJ2-1, with 12 bases aligning to TRBD2. The V and J ends lost 4 bases and 6 bases, in that order; junction bases with no gene match: 4. There are 15 residues in the CDR3. CDR1 and CDR2 from the germline V gene are SGHDN and FVKESK. The CDR3 region is CASSLEGLAGNEQFF. CDR3 bases: TGTGCCAGCAGCCTAGAGGGACTAGCGGGCAATGAGCAGTTCTTC.

The V and J genes are TRBV5-1 and TRBJ2-3; the D gene is possibly TRBD1 (5 bases). Germline V lookup: CDR1 SGHRS, CDR2 YFSETQ. The CDR3 runs to 16 residues. V was cut by 0 bases and J by 2 bases, with 13 bases left in between. The CDR3 region is CASSLARGGITDTQYF. DNA of the CDR3: TGCGCCAGCAGCTTGGCAAGGGGCGGAATCACAGATACGCAGTATTTT.

In its sample, this clone was seen once. The chain links TRBV6-5 to TRBJ2-7; 8 nucleotides match TRBD1. Losses at the gene ends were 4 bases for V and 3 bases for J; bases not matched to a gene: 8. Germline-derived CDR1 and CDR2 are MNHEY and SVGAGI. CDR3 length: 15 residues. The CDR3 region is CASSSGTGPGYEQYF. CDR3 sequence (DNA): TGTGCCAGCAGTTCGGGGACAGGCCCGGGCTACGAGCAGTACTTC.

The table lists this clone with a few counts. This rearrangement joins TRBV3-1 (or the pseudogene TRBV3-2) to TRBJ2-1, with 9 positions matching TRBD2. Losses at the gene ends were 1 base for V and 6 bases for J; bases not matched to a gene: 16. The CDR3 contains 19 residues. Germline values: CDR1 LGHDT, CDR2 YNNKEL (reference sequence). The CDR3 nucleotides read TGTGCCAGCAGCCAAGGCACCAGGGGAGCGGGAGGAGGATCCAATGAGCAGTTCTTC. It specifies CASSQGTRGAGGGSNEQFF.

The rearrangement joins TRBV7-2 to TRBJ2-3; TRBD2 is a possible D gene (6 bases). V shed 4 bases and J shed 1 base, with 12 bases lying between them. The CDR3 has 15 amino acids. The germline V gene has CDR1 SGHTA and CDR2 FQGNSA. The chain's CDR3 is CASSSRTIRTDTQYF. The CDR3 DNA is TGTGCCAGCAGCTCCCGGACTATTCGCACAGATACGCAGTATTTT. The full variable domain, completed using reference TRBV7-2 and TRBJ2-3, is GAGVSQSPSNKVTEKGKDVELRCDPISGHTALYWYRQSLGQGLEFLIYFQGNSAPDKSGLPSDRFSAERTGGSVSTLTIQRTQQEDSAVYLCASSSRTIRTDTQYFGPGTRLTVL.

A note on this clone: Different DNA sequences within this sample yield the same CDR3. The chain uses TRBV19 and TRBJ1-2; no reliable D call. Per germline, CDR1 LNHDA and CDR2 SQIVND (reference sequence). This CDR3 comprises 12 residues. Deletions cut 6 bases from V and 2 bases from J, with 7 bases between. This CDR3 is CASRTGNYGYTF. CDR3 coding DNA: TGTGCCAGTAGGACTGGGAACTATGGCTACACCTTC. The variable domain in full, completed from reference TRBV19 and TRBJ1-2, reads DGGITQSPKYLFRKEGQNVTLSCEQNLNHDAMYWYRQDPGQGLRLIYYSQIVNDFQKGDIAEGYSVSREKKESFPLTVTSAQKNPTAFYLCASRTGNYGYTFGSGTRLTVV.

This sequence joins TRBV6-6 and TRBJ2-1; D gene unclear. V lost 5 bases to trimming and J lost 7 bases, with 3 bases between them. Looked up from germline, CDR1 is MNHNY and CDR2 is SVGAGI (reference sequence). The CDR3 length is 10 residues. CDR3 residues: CASSLNEQFF. DNA for the CDR3: TGTGCCAGCAGTCTAAATGAGCAGTTCTTC.

V gene TRBV5-1 combines with J gene TRBJ1-2; 11 bases are a match to TRBD1. There are 13 residues in the CDR3. V shed 6 bases and J 8 bases; nucleotides not matched to a gene: 6. Germline values: CDR1 SGHRS, CDR2 YFSETQ. The CDR3 protein is CASTGTGGGGYTF. CDR3 coding DNA: TGCGCCAGCACCGGGACAGGGGGTGGCGGCTACACCTTC.

V usage is TRBV20-1 and J usage is TRBJ1-5, with TRBD1 matching over 7 bases. The V segment lost 3 bases and the J segment 2 bases; nucleotides outside the gene matches: 10. Germline CDR1 is DFQATT and CDR2 is SNEGSKA (reference sequence). The CDR3 runs to 16 residues. The CDR3 coding sequence is TGCAGTGCTAGTAGGGGCCAGGGGGTGGGCAATCAGCCCCAGCATTTT. It yields the protein CSASRGQGVGNQPQHF.

The rearrangement links TRBV7-2 to TRBJ2-7, with a weak D call TRBD1 (6 bases). The germline V gene encodes CDR1 SGHTA and CDR2 FQGNSA. The CDR3 extends over 14 amino acids. Trimming cost V 5 bases and J 7 bases, with 18 bases left between them. The DNA of the CDR3 is TGTGCCAGCAGCCCTACCGGGACAACGATTGAGCAGTACTTC. Translated, it gives CASSPTGTTIEQYF. Full variable domain (outside the CDR3, taken from reference TRBV7-2 and TRBJ2-7): GAGVSQSPSNKVTEKGKDVELRCDPISGHTALYWYRQSLGQGLEFLIYFQGNSAPDKSGLPSDRFSAERTGGSVSTLTIQRTQQEDSAVYLCASSPTGTTIEQYFGPGTRLTVT.

The rearrangement links TRBV5-1 to TRBJ2-5; 10 nucleotides agree with TRBD2. This CDR3 spans 16 amino acids. The V gene's germline CDR1 is SGHRS and CDR2 YFSETQ. The trim removed 3 bases at V and 6 bases at J, leaving 11 bases unmatched. The CDR3 is CASSSQAGGPLKTQYF. CDR3 sequence (DNA): TGCGCCAGCAGCTCTCAAGCGGGAGGGCCTTTGAAGACCCAGTACTTC.

CDR3 residues: CASINTGYSNQPQHF. As DNA, the CDR3 is TGTGCCAGTATTAACACAGGGTATAGCAATCAGCCCCAGCATTTT. V and J are TRBV19 and TRBJ1-5; D might be TRBD1 (6 bases). V dropped 7 bases and J dropped 0 bases, with 13 bases sitting between them. CDR1 and CDR2 (germline): LNHDA, SQIVND (reference sequence). CDR3 length equals 15 residues.